This T cell receptor (beta chain) originates from a study of blood T cell repertoires in COVID-19. Study context: The study drew acute and convalescent COVID-19 samples from the United States, Italy and Spain.

Germline V gene data show CDR1 as MDHEN and CDR2 as SYDVKM. Trimming at V came to 7 bases and at J to 4 bases, leaving 7 bases not matched to a gene. CDR3 length: 14 residues. Profiled with immunoSEQ multiplex PCR; TCRdb holds only in-frame clones, not every one. The profile covers about 120,000 clones, with roughly 88% appearing a single time and 0.83% taken by the ten largest. The receptor was derived from a woman between 65 and 79 years old with acute or convalescent COVID-19. The chain is built from TRBV28 and TRBJ1-5, with TRBD1 identical over 7 bases. Sequencing was carried out using peripheral blood. In nucleotides, the CDR3 is TGTGCCAGCACCCTGACAGGGTTTAATCAGCCCCAGCATTTT. Translating it yields CASTLTGFNQPQHF.